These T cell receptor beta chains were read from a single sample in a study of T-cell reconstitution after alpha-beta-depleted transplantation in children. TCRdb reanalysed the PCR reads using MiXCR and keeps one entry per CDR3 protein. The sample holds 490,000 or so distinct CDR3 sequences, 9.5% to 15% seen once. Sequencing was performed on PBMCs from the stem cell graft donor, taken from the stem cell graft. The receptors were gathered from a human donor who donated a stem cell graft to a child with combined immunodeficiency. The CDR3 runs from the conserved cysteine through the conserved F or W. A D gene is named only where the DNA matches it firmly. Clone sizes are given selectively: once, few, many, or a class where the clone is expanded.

cdr3_aa: CASTTNWGLRNTEAFF
cdr3_nt: TGCGCCAGCACGACCAATTGGGGGTTACGGAACACTGAAGCTTTCTTT
j_call: TRBJ1-1
v_call: TRBV4-3
clone_size: few
d_call: .

cdr3_aa: CSVEENRGTEAFF
cdr3_nt: TGCAGCGTTGAAGAAAACAGGGGGACTGAAGCTTTCTTT
j_call: TRBJ1-1
v_call: TRBV29-1
clone_size: .
d_call: TRBD1

cdr3_aa: CAWYWVNYGYTF
cdr3_nt: TGTGCCTGGTATTGGGTGAACTATGGCTACACCTTC
j_call: TRBJ1-2
v_call: TRBV30
clone_size: .
d_call: .

cdr3_aa: CSARAGGGGTDTQYF
cdr3_nt: TGCAGTGCTAGAGCTGGCGGGGGGGGCACAGATACGCAGTATTTT
j_call: TRBJ2-3
v_call: TRBV20-1
clone_size: few
d_call: TRBD2

cdr3_aa: CASSFGGWNEQYF
cdr3_nt: TGTGCCAGCAGTTTCGGGGGGTGGAACGAGCAGTACTTC
j_call: TRBJ2-7
v_call: TRBV12-3/TRBV12-4
clone_size: many
d_call: TRBD2

cdr3_aa: CASSYAQNQGYTEAFF
cdr3_nt: TGTGCCAGCAGTTACGCTCAAAATCAGGGCTACACTGAAGCTTTCTTT
j_call: TRBJ1-1
v_call: TRBV6-5
clone_size: many
d_call: .

cdr3_aa: CASSQGLAQTDTQYF
cdr3_nt: TGCGCCAGCAGCCAAGGACTAGCTCAGACAGATACGCAGTATTTT
j_call: TRBJ2-3
v_call: TRBV4-3
clone_size: few
d_call: TRBD2

cdr3_aa: CASRQQGADTQYF
cdr3_nt: TGCGCCAGCAGGCAACAGGGTGCGGATACGCAGTATTTT
j_call: TRBJ2-3
v_call: TRBV4-3
clone_size: many
d_call: .

cdr3_aa: CSAALADPSSHEQYF
cdr3_nt: TGCAGTGCTGCACTAGCGGATCCTTCCTCCCACGAGCAGTACTTC
j_call: TRBJ2-7
v_call: TRBV20-1
clone_size: .
d_call: TRBD2

cdr3_aa: CSAIRTGVGANVLTF
cdr3_nt: TGCAGTGCAATAAGGACAGGGGTAGGGGCCAACGTCCTGACTTTC
j_call: TRBJ2-6
v_call: TRBV20-1
clone_size: .
d_call: TRBD1

cdr3_aa: CASSSRTGYNEQFF
cdr3_nt: TGTGCCAGCAGTTCCCGGACAGGCTACAATGAGCAGTTCTTC
j_call: TRBJ2-1
v_call: TRBV12-3/TRBV12-4
clone_size: few
d_call: TRBD1

cdr3_aa: CSAPPRAGGGNEQFF
cdr3_nt: TGCAGTGCTCCCCCCCGGGCGGGAGGAGGGAATGAGCAGTTCTTC
j_call: TRBJ2-1
v_call: TRBV20-1
clone_size: .
d_call: TRBD2

cdr3_aa: CASSPTQADTQYF
cdr3_nt: TGTGCCAGCTCACCCACTCAGGCAGATACGCAGTATTTT
j_call: TRBJ2-3
v_call: TRBV18
clone_size: .
d_call: .

cdr3_aa: CASSYLGVMNTEAFF
cdr3_nt: TGTGCCAGCAGTTACTTGGGGGTCATGAACACTGAAGCTTTCTTT
j_call: TRBJ1-1
v_call: TRBV6-2/TRBV6-3
clone_size: .
d_call: .

cdr3_aa: CASSGWKAGENYGYTF
cdr3_nt: TGCGCCAGCAGTGGATGGAAGGCAGGAGAAAACTATGGCTACACCTTC
j_call: TRBJ1-2
v_call: TRBV4-3
clone_size: many
d_call: .

cdr3_aa: CASSLSDRYNEQFF
cdr3_nt: TGTGCCAGCAGCTTAAGCGACAGATACAATGAGCAGTTCTTC
j_call: TRBJ2-1
v_call: TRBV7-8
clone_size: many
d_call: .

cdr3_aa: CASSQDIRETQYF
cdr3_nt: TGCGCCAGCAGCCAAGATATAAGGGAGACCCAGTACTTC
j_call: TRBJ2-5
v_call: TRBV4-3
clone_size: many
d_call: .

cdr3_aa: CASSQRQGDGYTF
cdr3_nt: TGCGCCAGCAGCCAGCGACAGGGGGATGGCTACACCTTC
j_call: TRBJ1-2
v_call: TRBV4-3
clone_size: few
d_call: TRBD1

cdr3_aa: CASSLGFGLYNEQFF
cdr3_nt: TGTGCCAGCAGCTTAGGCTTTGGACTATACAATGAGCAGTTCTTC
j_call: TRBJ2-1
v_call: TRBV7-9
clone_size: .
d_call: .

cdr3_aa: CSARVTSGNTIYF
cdr3_nt: TGCAGTGCCAGAGTAACCTCTGGAAACACCATATATTTT
j_call: TRBJ1-3
v_call: TRBV20-1
clone_size: .
d_call: .

cdr3_aa: CASSLFSGTDTQYF
cdr3_nt: TGTGCCAGCAGCTTGTTCAGCGGGACAGATACGCAGTATTTT
j_call: TRBJ2-3
v_call: TRBV7-2
clone_size: many
d_call: .

cdr3_aa: CASGSSGRRYEQYF
cdr3_nt: TGTGCCAGCGGTTCTAGCGGGAGACGGTACGAGCAGTACTTC
j_call: TRBJ2-7
v_call: TRBV12-3/TRBV12-4
clone_size: few
d_call: TRBD2

cdr3_aa: CASGSGNTIYF
cdr3_nt: TGTGCCTCTGGGTCTGGAAACACCATATATTTT
j_call: TRBJ1-3
v_call: TRBV12-3/TRBV12-4
clone_size: many
d_call: .

cdr3_aa: CASSLEGGGGTDTQYF
cdr3_nt: TGTGCCAGCAGCTTAGAAGGGGGGGGCGGAACAGATACGCAGTATTTT
j_call: TRBJ2-3
v_call: TRBV7-2
clone_size: .
d_call: .